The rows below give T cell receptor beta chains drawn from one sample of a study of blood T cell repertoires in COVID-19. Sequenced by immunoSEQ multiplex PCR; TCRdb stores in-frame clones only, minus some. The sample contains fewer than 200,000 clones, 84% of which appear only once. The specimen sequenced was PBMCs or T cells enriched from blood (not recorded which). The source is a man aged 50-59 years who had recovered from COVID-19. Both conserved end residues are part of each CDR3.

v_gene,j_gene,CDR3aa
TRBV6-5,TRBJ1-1,CASSSYRGSEAFF
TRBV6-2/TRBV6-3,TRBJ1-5,CASSRSPRGAGQPQHF
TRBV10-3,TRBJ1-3,CAISEGGRSSGNTIYF
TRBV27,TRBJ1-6,CASRGTGRYNSPLHF
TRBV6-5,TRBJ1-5,CASSLRQGRQPQHF
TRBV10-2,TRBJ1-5,CASSEWDRNQPQHF
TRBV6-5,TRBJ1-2,CASSFSRGGYTF
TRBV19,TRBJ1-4,CASSMPTGLGEKLFF
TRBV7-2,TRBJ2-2,CASSPLTGSIGELFF
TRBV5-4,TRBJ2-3,CASSSRPDTQYF
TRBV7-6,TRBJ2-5,CASSLSRTPRETQYF
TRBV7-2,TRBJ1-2,CASSYGILYGYTF
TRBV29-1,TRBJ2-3,CSVEGGEGPRTDTQYF
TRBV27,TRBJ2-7,CASSLLRGQSRWEQYF
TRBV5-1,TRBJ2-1,CASSLDVAGLHNEQFF
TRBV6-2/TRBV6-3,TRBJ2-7,CASSQLAYEQYF